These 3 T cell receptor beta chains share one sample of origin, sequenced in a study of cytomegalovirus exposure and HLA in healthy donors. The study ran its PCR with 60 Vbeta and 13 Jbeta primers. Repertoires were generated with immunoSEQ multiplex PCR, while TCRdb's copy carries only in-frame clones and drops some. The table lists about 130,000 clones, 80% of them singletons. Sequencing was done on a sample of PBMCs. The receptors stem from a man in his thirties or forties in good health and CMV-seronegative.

The CDR3 loop reads CSVVGTSYEQYF. DNA of the CDR3: TGCAGCGTTGTGGGCACTTCCTACGAGCAGTACTTC. The chain uses TRBV29-1 and TRBJ2-7; D is uncertain. Germline V CDR1 and CDR2: SQVTM, ANQGSEA. The CDR3 is 12 residues long. V lost 4 bases and J 1 base, leaving 8 bases between the germline ends.

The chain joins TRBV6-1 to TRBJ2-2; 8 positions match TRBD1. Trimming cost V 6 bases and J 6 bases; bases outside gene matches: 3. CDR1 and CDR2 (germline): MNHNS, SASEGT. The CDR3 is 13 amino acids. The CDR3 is CASRLQGAGELFF. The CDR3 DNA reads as TGTGCCAGCAGATTACAGGGGGCCGGGGAGCTGTTTTTT.

CDR3 sequence reads: CATSERLAGTETQYF. The CDR3 DNA is TGTGCCACCAGCGAAAGACTAGCGGGCACAGAGACCCAGTACTTC. This chain links TRBV15 with TRBJ2-5; the match to TRBD2 covers 10 bases. The CDR3 extends over 15 amino acids. Trimming took 5 bases from V and 4 from J; bases not matched to a gene: 7. The germline V gene has CDR1 LNHNV and CDR2 YYDKDF (reference sequence).